The clone carrying this TCR beta chain appeared once. The CDR3 runs to 16 residues. Trimming left V 4 bases short and J 8 bases short, with 22 bases between. CDR1 SGDLS and CDR2 YYNGEE come from the germline V gene. These data belong to a study of blood T cell repertoires in COVID-19. Methods used by the authors: Quantification of nucleated cells was approximated via reference gene primer amplification. Data came from immunoSEQ multiplex PCR; TCRdb stores just in-frame clones and leaves some out. Clonal size and the V and J genes are those of that table, whereas D and trimming came from the DNA. The table lists a few hundred thousand clones, 88% of them singletons, with about 0.94% in the top ten. The study recruited people aged 18 to 89 years across approximately 24 US areas. Membership in each cohort depended on participant-reported clinical history. People in the exposed group encountered a COVID-19 case within 2 weeks before entering the study.

The chain couples TRBV9 to TRBJ2-1, with a weak D call TRBD2 (5 bases). This clonotype was obtained from a young woman who had been exposed to COVID-19. The sample taken for sequencing was PBMCs or T cells enriched from blood (not recorded which). CDR3 nucleotide sequence: TGTGCCAGCAGCCCCCGACCGGGGAGCCATTCAGATGAGCAGTTCTTC. It yields the protein CASSPRPGSHSDEQFF.